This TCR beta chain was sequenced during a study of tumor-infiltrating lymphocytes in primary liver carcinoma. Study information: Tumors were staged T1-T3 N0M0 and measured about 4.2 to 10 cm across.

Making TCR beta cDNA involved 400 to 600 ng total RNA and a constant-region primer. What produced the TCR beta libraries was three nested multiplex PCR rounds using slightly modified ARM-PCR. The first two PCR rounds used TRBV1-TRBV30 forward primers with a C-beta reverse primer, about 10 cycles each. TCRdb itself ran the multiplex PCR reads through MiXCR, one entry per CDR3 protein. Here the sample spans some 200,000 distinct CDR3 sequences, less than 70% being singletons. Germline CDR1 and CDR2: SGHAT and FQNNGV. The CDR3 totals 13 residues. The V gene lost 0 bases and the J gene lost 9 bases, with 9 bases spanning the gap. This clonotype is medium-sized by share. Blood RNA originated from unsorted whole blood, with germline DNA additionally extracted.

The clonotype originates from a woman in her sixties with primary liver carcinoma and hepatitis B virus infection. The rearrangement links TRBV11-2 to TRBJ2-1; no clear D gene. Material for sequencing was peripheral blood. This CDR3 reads CASSLESASEQFF. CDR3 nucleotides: TGTGCCAGCAGCTTAGAGTCAGCGAGTGAGCAGTTCTTC.